One sample yielded the 19 T cell receptor beta chains listed below, sequenced in a study of cytomegalovirus exposure and HLA in healthy donors. PCR was performed using 60 Vbeta and 13 Jbeta primers. Clones were read by immunoSEQ multiplex PCR, and TCRdb kept only the in-frame ones, dropping some. The sample contains about 160,000 clones, roughly 79% of which appear only once. The sample taken for sequencing was PBMCs. All receptors derive from a woman in her forties or fifties in good health and CMV-seronegative.

The rearrangement joins TRBV7-8 to TRBJ1-4; D remains ambiguous. CDR3 length: 16 amino acids. Trimming took off 2 bases at V and 0 bases at J, with 10 bases between the two ends. Per the germline V gene, CDR1 is SGHVS and CDR2 is FQNEAQ. CDR3: CASSLNSGATNEKLFF. The CDR3 DNA sequence: TGTGCCAGCAGCTTAAATTCCGGTGCAACTAATGAAAAACTGTTTTTT.

This clone was observed a few times. As DNA, the CDR3 is TGTGCCAGCCAAAGAGTCCCTACGTTAAATCAGCCCCAGCATTTT. It specifies CASQRVPTLNQPQHF. V usage is TRBV28 and J usage is TRBJ1-5; D call uncertain. The CDR3 is 15 amino acids. V was trimmed by 8 bases and J by 4 bases, leaving 18 bases between them. Germline V gene lookup returns CDR1 MDHEN and CDR2 SYDVKM.

The gene calls are TRBV28 and TRBJ1-5; D remains ambiguous. Deletions cut 7 bases from V and 7 bases from J, with 23 bases between. The CDR3 runs 16 residues. From germline, CDR1 is MDHEN and CDR2 SYDVKM. CDR3 coding DNA: TGTGCCAGCATTACGGGGTACCAACATCCCCGCCAGCCCCAGCATTTT. This translates into CASITGYQHPRQPQHF.

The genes are TRBV15 and TRBJ1-5; weak D call: TRBD1 (5 bases). The CDR3 totals 12 residues. Trimming removed 0 bases from V and 11 bases from J, with 8 bases in between. Looked up from germline, CDR1 is LNHNV and CDR2 is YYDKDF (reference sequence). This chain's CDR3 is CATSREGPSQHF. In DNA, the CDR3 is TGTGCCACCAGCAGAGAGGGGCCGTCCCAGCATTTT.

This clone was observed a few times. The J gene is TRBJ2-1, the V gene TRBV6-4; a possible D gene is TRBD1 (5 bases). The CDR3 extends over 13 amino acids. V gave up 3 bases and J gave up 7 bases, with 10 bases separating them. CDR1 and CDR2 from the germline V gene are MRHNA and SNTAGT. CDR3: CASSESTENEQFF. Here the CDR3 DNA reads TGTGCCAGCAGTGAGTCGACAGAGAATGAGCAGTTCTTC.

The chain joins TRBV2 to TRBJ2-3; D is ambiguous. Germline V CDR1 and CDR2: SNHLY, FYNNEI. This CDR3 region has 14 residues. V was clipped by 8 bases and J by 5 bases, with 17 bases between them. The CDR3 protein is CASLSRSGKDTQYF. CDR3 nucleotides: TGTGCCAGCCTCTCTCGCTCCGGTAAAGATACGCAGTATTTT.

The chain couples TRBV2 to TRBJ2-4; D may be TRBD2 (6 bases). From germline, CDR1 is SNHLY and CDR2 FYNNEI. The CDR3 loop spans 15 amino acids. Trimming took off 6 bases at V and 0 bases at J, with 12 bases between the two ends. The CDR3 spells CASRVAELAKNIQYF. In DNA form, the CDR3 reads TGTGCCAGCAGGGTAGCGGAACTAGCCAAAAACATTCAGTACTTC.

This clone has more than one count but fewer than ten. The chain couples TRBV7-3 to TRBJ2-1; perhaps TRBD2 as D (6 bases). V lost 5 bases and J lost 8, with 22 bases in between. The germline gives CDR1 SGHTA, CDR2 FQGTGA. This CDR3 has 16 amino acids. The CDR3 nucleotides are TGTGCCAGCAGCCTGGTAGGAGGGATCAGGTCCGATGAGCAGTTCTTC. This gives the protein CASSLVGGIRSDEQFF. Together with reference TRBV7-3 and TRBJ2-1, the CDR3 gives the full variable domain: GAGVSQTPSNKVTEKGKYVELRCDPISGHTALYWYRQSLGQGPEFLIYFQGTGAADDSGLPNDRFFAVRPEGSVSTLKIQRTERGDSAVYLCASSLVGGIRSDEQFFGPGTRLTVL.

This clone was detected only a few times. J is TRBJ2-7 and V is TRBV7-7, with 7 bases matching TRBD1. Germline lookup yields CDR1 SSHAT and CDR2 FNYEAQ (reference sequence). V lost 1 base and J lost 1; bases outside the gene matches: 4. The CDR3 sequence is 15 residues long. As DNA, the CDR3 is TGTGCCAGCAGCTTAGGACAGGGCCCATCCTACGAGCAGTACTTC. Its translation: CASSLGQGPSYEQYF.

This chain uses TRBV9 with TRBJ2-7; TRBD2 might be the D (5 bases). Germline V gene lookup returns CDR1 SGDLS and CDR2 YYNGEE. Trimming stripped 0 bases from V and 1 base from J, with 11 bases between. The CDR3 is 15 residues long. CDR3 sequence reads: CASSVAPGLSYEQYF. CDR3 in DNA: TGTGCCAGCAGCGTAGCCCCCGGACTTTCCTACGAGCAGTACTTC.

CDR3 protein: CASSHRGVSGNQPQHF. Written as DNA, the CDR3 is TGTGCCAGCAGCCACAGGGGGGTCTCAGGCAATCAGCCCCAGCATTTT. This chain links TRBV6-6 with TRBJ1-5; TRBD1 aligns across 8 bases. Germline-derived CDR1 and CDR2 are MNHNY and SVGAGI (reference sequence). V trimming: 6 bases; J trimming: 2 bases; junction bases outside the gene matches: 9. This CDR3 has 16 amino acids.

V gene TRBV9 combines with J gene TRBJ2-2; 9 nucleotides align to TRBD1. Germline CDR1 and CDR2: SGDLS and YYNGEE. After removal of 5 bases from V and 4 bases from J, the junction contained 0 bases not matched to a gene. The CDR3 loop spans 13 amino acids. The CDR3 region is CASRTGGTGELFF. The CDR3 DNA reads as TGTGCCAGCAGGACAGGGGGCACCGGGGAGCTGTTTTTT. The full variable domain, with the rest looked up from reference TRBV9 and TRBJ2-2, is DSGVTQTPKHLITATGQRVTLRCSPRSGDLSVYWYQQSLDQGLQFLIQYYNGEERAKGNILERFSAQQFPDLHSELNLSSLELGDSALYFCASRTGGTGELFFGEGSRLTVL.

The genes are TRBV11-2 and TRBJ2-1; D perhaps matches TRBD2 (5 bases). V lost 5 bases and J 3 bases, leaving 14 bases between the germline ends. The CDR3 has 15 residues. Germline V lookup: CDR1 SGHAT, CDR2 FQNNGV. The CDR3 loop is CASSQRAGGYNEQFF. The CDR3, as DNA: TGTGCCAGCAGCCAAAGGGCGGGTGGCTACAATGAGCAGTTCTTC. Full variable domain (outside the CDR3, taken from reference TRBV11-2 and TRBJ2-1): EAGVAQSPRYKIIEKRQSVAFWCNPISGHATLYWYQQILGQGPKLLIQFQNNGVVDDSQLPKDRFSAERLKGVDSTLKIQPAKLEDSAVYLCASSQRAGGYNEQFFGPGTRLTVL.

This chain joins TRBV18 and TRBJ2-6, with D perhaps TRBD2 (5 bases). Germline V gene data show CDR1 as KGHSH and CDR2 as LQKENI. V was pared by 3 bases and J by 0 bases, with 9 bases between. There are 16 residues in the CDR3. For the CDR3, the DNA is TGTGCCAGCTCACCCGTTGGGAGCTCTGGGGCCAACGTCCTGACTTTC. It translates to CASSPVGSSGANVLTF.

This chain links TRBV18 with TRBJ1-2, with D perhaps TRBD1 (6 bases). There are 14 residues in the CDR3. CDR1 is KGHSH, CDR2 LQKENI, per germline. Trimming left V 6 bases short and J 3 bases short, with 14 bases between. The CDR3 DNA follows: TGTGCCAGCTCCGAGACAGGCACAGACTATGGCTACACCTTC. Protein: CASSETGTDYGYTF. The whole variable domain, remainder taken from reference TRBV18 and TRBJ1-2, is NAGVMQNPRHLVRRRGQEARLRCSPMKGHSHVYWYRQLPEEGLKFMVYLQKENIIDESGMPKERFSAEFPKEGPSILRIQQVVRGDSAAYFCASSETGTDYGYTFGSGTRLTVV.

This clone was detected only once. The genes are TRBV27 and TRBJ1-2, with 9 nucleotides matching TRBD1. V was clipped by 5 bases and J by 8 bases; unmatched bases: 9. The CDR3 is 14 amino acids. Germline CDR1 reads MNHEY; CDR2 reads SMNVEV (reference sequence). The CDR3 nucleotides read TGTGCCAGCAGTCAAACAGGGGGCGCCGGAGGCTACACCTTC. Protein: CASSQTGGAGGYTF.

The chain links TRBV4-3 to TRBJ1-5; D possibly corresponds to TRBD1 (5 bases). CDR1 and CDR2 from the germline V gene are LGHNA and YSLEER. With 4 bases removed from V and 0 bases from J, the gap between germline ends came to 10 bases. The CDR3 has 15 residues. Here the CDR3 reads CASSRDGGSNQPQHF. DNA for the CDR3: TGCGCCAGCAGCCGGGACGGGGGTAGCAATCAGCCCCAGCATTTT.

The V gene is TRBV11-2, the J gene TRBJ1-1; perhaps TRBD1 as D (5 bases). Trimming took 3 bases from V and 10 from J, leaving 12 bases between them. CDR1 is SGHAT, CDR2 FQNNGV, per germline. The CDR3 has 12 residues. CDR3 sequence: CASSFWGEGAFF. In nucleotides, the CDR3 is TGTGCCAGCAGCTTCTGGGGGGAAGGAGCTTTCTTT.

This chain links TRBV4-2 with TRBJ1-1; tentative D call: TRBD1 (6 bases). CDR3 size: 14 residues. In germline, CDR1 is LGHNA, CDR2 YNFKEQ. The ends were cut back, 3 bases at V and 6 bases at J, with 14 bases in the middle. CDR3: CASSHLGTNPEAFF. Here the CDR3 DNA reads TGTGCCAGCAGCCACCTCGGGACAAATCCTGAAGCTTTCTTT.